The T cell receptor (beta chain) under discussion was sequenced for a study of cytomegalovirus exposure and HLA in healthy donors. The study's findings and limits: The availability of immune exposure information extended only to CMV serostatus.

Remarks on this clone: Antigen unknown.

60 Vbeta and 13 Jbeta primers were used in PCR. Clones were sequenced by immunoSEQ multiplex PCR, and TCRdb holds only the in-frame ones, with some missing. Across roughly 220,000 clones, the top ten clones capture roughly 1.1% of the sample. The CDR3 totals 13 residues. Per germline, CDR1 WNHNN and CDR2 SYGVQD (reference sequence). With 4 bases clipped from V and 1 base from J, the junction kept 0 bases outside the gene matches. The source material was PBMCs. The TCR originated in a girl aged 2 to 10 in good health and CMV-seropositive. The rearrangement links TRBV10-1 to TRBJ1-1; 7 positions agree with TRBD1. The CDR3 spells CASSGQGNTEAFF. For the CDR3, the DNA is TGCGCCAGCAGTGGACAGGGGAACACTGAAGCTTTCTTT.